Listed here are 24 T cell receptor beta chains from one sample, sequenced in a study of cytomegalovirus exposure and HLA in healthy donors. 13 Jbeta primers and 60 Vbeta primers were used for the PCR. Assay used: immunoSEQ multiplex PCR; TCRdb lists only in-frame clones, some missing. The sample carries 100,000 or so clones, more than 65% recorded once. The specimen sequenced was PBMCs. The receptors were gathered from a man aged 30-40 years in good health and CMV-seronegative.

The chain has TRBV10-3 and TRBJ1-5, with D uncertain. CDR1 ENHRY and CDR2 SYGVKD come from the germline V gene. V was shortened by 1 base and J by 0 bases, with 7 bases between the two germline ends. The CDR3 runs to 15 residues. The DNA of the CDR3 is TGTGCCATCAGTGAGTTTCAGAATAGCAATCAGCCCCAGCATTTT. Protein: CAISEFQNSNQPQHF.

This clone was counted only a few times. The chain employs TRBV27 and TRBJ2-7; 8 nucleotides line up with TRBD2. CDR1 is MNHEY, CDR2 SMNVEV, per germline (reference sequence). The CDR3 is 15 residues long. V shed 5 bases, J shed 0 bases, and the junction held 6 bases outside the gene matches. CDR3 residues: CASSPLAGTSYEQYF. CDR3 coding DNA: TGTGCCAGCAGTCCTCTAGCGGGTACCTCCTACGAGCAGTACTTC.

Concerning this clone itself: Compared with germline, one end of the junction differs, possibly owing to a read error. V and J are TRBV30 and TRBJ2-1; D gene uncertain. In germline, CDR1 is GTSNPN, CDR2 SVGIG (reference sequence). This CDR3 contains 14 residues. CDR3 sequence reads: CALSRLSSYNEQFF. CDR3 bases: TGTGCCTTGAGTCGTCTGAGCTCCTACAATGAGCAGTTCTTC.

V usage is TRBV29-1 and J usage is TRBJ1-3; D gene unclear. Germline CDR1 and CDR2: SQVTM and ANQGSEA. Between the trimmed V and J ends, which lost 4 bases and 4 bases, there was a span of 5 bases. The CDR3 sequence is 11 residues long. The CDR3: CSVVTGNTIYF. The CDR3 DNA is TGCAGCGTTGTAACAGGAAACACCATATATTTT.

The chain links TRBV6-5 to TRBJ2-1; 7 positions match TRBD1. The germline V gene encodes CDR1 MNHEY and CDR2 SVGAGI. The V segment lost 2 bases and the J segment 10 bases; nucleotides outside the gene matches: 8. The CDR3 covers 14 residues. The DNA of the CDR3 is TGTGCCAGCAGTTACCAAGACAGGGACCGGGAGCAGTTCTTC. It specifies CASSYQDRDREQFF.

This chain uses TRBV19 with TRBJ2-4, with 7 nucleotides matching TRBD1. The CDR3 totals 14 residues. V gave up 5 bases and J gave up 13 bases; unmatched junction bases: 14. Germline-derived CDR1 and CDR2 are LNHDA and SQIVND (reference sequence). CDR3: CASSRNSPGQSQYF. CDR3 sequence (DNA): TGTGCCAGTAGTCGAAACAGCCCGGGACAGAGCCAGTACTTC.

Here the CDR3 DNA reads TGTGCCAGCAGCTTACCGGCTGGCTCGGGGGTCCCGGGGGAGCTGTTTTTT. Translation gives CASSLPAGSGVPGELFF. The rearrangement uses TRBV7-2 and TRBJ2-2; D is perhaps TRBD2 (6 bases). V was cut by 2 bases and J by 8 bases, with 21 bases left in between. Germline-derived CDR1 and CDR2 are SGHTA and FQGNSA. The CDR3 length is 17 residues.

This chain uses TRBV14 with TRBJ1-1, with 9 bases identical to TRBD1. Germline trimming cut 4 bases from V and 1 base from J; bases unmatched to any gene: 13. CDR1 is SGHDN and CDR2 is FVKESK in the germline V gene. CDR3 length: 18 residues. The CDR3 spells CASSRTQGAKVGNTEAFF. The CDR3 bases are TGTGCCAGCAGCCGGACACAGGGGGCGAAAGTAGGGAACACTGAAGCTTTCTTT.

This clone was detected only a few times. The chain couples TRBV4-3 to TRBJ2-3; the D gene is possibly TRBD1 (6 bases). CDR3 length: 17 residues. Trimming stripped 0 bases from V and 1 base from J, with 14 bases between. Per germline, CDR1 LGHNA and CDR2 YSLEER. CDR3 DNA: TGCGCCAGCAGCCAAGATTTCTCAGGGGCAGGCACAGATACGCAGTATTTT. Its translation is CASSQDFSGAGTDTQYF.

The chain is built from TRBV7-2 and TRBJ2-1; tentative D call: TRBD2 (6 bases). The V end was cut by 5 bases, the J end by 5 bases, with 16 bases between. The CDR3 is made up of 15 amino acids. Germline V gene sequence: CDR1 SGHTA, CDR2 FQGNSA. The CDR3 sequence: CASSARGAGNNEQFF. The CDR3, as DNA: TGTGCCAGCAGCGCCCGGGGAGCGGGTAACAATGAGCAGTTCTTC.

Concerning this clone: The sample carries other DNA sequences with the same CDR3. The chain recombines TRBV29-1 with TRBJ2-5; tentatively, D is TRBD2 (6 bases). CDR3 length: 13 residues. V was clipped by 4 bases and J by 5 bases, with 14 bases between them. Germline assignment: CDR1 SQVTM and CDR2 ANQGSEA. This chain's CDR3 is CSVGGVLTETQYF. CDR3 coding DNA: TGCAGCGTTGGGGGGGTTCTTACGGAGACCCAGTACTTC.

The rearrangement joins TRBV7-8 to TRBJ1-2, with 8 positions matching TRBD1. CDR3 length equals 13 residues. V trimming: 5 bases; J trimming: 4 bases; junction bases outside the gene matches: 3. CDR1 and CDR2 (germline): SGHVS, FQNEAQ. CDR3 bases: TGTGCCAGCAGCACCGGGACAGGCTATGGCTACACCTTC. Translated: CASSTGTGYGYTF.

The chain recombines TRBV28 with TRBJ1-1; a possible D gene is TRBD1 (6 bases). Looked up from germline, CDR1 is MDHEN and CDR2 is SYDVKM. Trimming shortened V by 4 bases and J by 9 bases, and 12 bases separated the two germline ends. This CDR3 region has 12 residues. The CDR3 region has the DNA TGTGCCAGCAGTTCCTCGGACAGAAAAGCTTTCTTT. It translates to CASSSSDRKAFF.

V usage is TRBV15 and J usage is TRBJ1-1; 7 bases line up with TRBD1. The germline gives CDR1 LNHNV, CDR2 YYDKDF (reference sequence). The CDR3 is 15 amino acids. V lost 5 bases to trimming and J lost 1 base; unmatched junction nucleotides: 7. The DNA for the CDR3 is TGTGCCACCAGCCCTCACGGGACAGAGAACACTGAAGCTTTCTTT. This translates into CATSPHGTENTEAFF. Combining the CDR3 with reference TRBV15 and TRBJ1-1 gives the whole variable domain DAMVIQNPRYQVTQFGKPVTLSCSQTLNHNVMYWYQQKSSQAPKLLFHYYDKDFNNEADTPDNFQSRRPNTSFCFLDIRSPGLGDTAMYLCATSPHGTENTEAFFGQGTRLTVV.

The gene calls are TRBV6-5 and TRBJ1-5; the D is unclear. The germline V gene encodes CDR1 MNHEY and CDR2 SVGAGI. This CDR3 has 13 residues. V was pared by 6 bases and J by 7 bases, with 13 bases between. The CDR3 DNA is TGTGCCAGCAGCCGGACTCTGGGCCAGCCCCAGCATTTT. Residues: CASSRTLGQPQHF.

The J gene is TRBJ2-7, the V gene TRBV5-5; unclear D gene. V lost 0 bases and J 6 bases, leaving 7 bases between the germline ends. CDR1 and CDR2 from the germline V gene are SGHKS and YYEKEE (reference sequence). This CDR3 spans 12 amino acids. CDR3 in DNA: TGTGCCAGCAGCTTGGTTTCGGGCGAGCAGTACTTC. Its protein is CASSLVSGEQYF.

This clone was picked up one time. The chain has TRBV6-5 and TRBJ1-2; 7 positions match TRBD1. J lost 7 bases, V lost 6 bases, and 8 bases had no gene match. The germline V gene encodes CDR1 MNHEY and CDR2 SVGAGI. This CDR3 is 13 amino acids long. CDR3 in DNA: TGTGCCAGCAGCGCAGGGGGGACTAGTGGCTACACCTTC. It encodes CASSAGGTSGYTF.

This clone was found a few times. The chain joins TRBV28 to TRBJ2-7; 7 bases agree with TRBD1. The CDR3 contains 14 residues. Trimming removed 7 bases from V and 0 bases from J; junction bases left unmatched: 6. CDR1 and CDR2 (germline): MDHEN, SYDVKM. The CDR3 nucleotides are TGTGCCAGCACTACGGGACAGTCCTCCTACGAGCAGTACTTC. This translates into CASTTGQSSYEQYF.

This clone came up a few times. The chain recombines TRBV7-2 with TRBJ2-7, with TRBD2 matching over 10 bases. Germline V gives CDR1 SGHTA, CDR2 FQGNSA. The V and J ends lost 3 bases and 2 bases, in that order; junction bases with no gene match: 7. CDR3 length equals 16 residues. The CDR3 DNA reads as TGTGCCAGCAGCTTCCGGACTAGCGGAGCCGCCTACGAGCAGTACTTC. This codes for CASSFRTSGAAYEQYF.

The chain combines TRBV4-3 with TRBJ2-3; 9 bases map to TRBD2. Per germline, CDR1 LGHNA and CDR2 YSLEER. V gave up 4 bases and J gave up 4 bases; unmatched junction bases: 6. CDR3 length: 15 residues. DNA for the CDR3: TGCGCCAGCAGCCCGCGGGGGGGAGTTCCAGATACGCAGTATTTT. This translates into CASSPRGGVPDTQYF.

This sequence joins TRBV2 and TRBJ1-2; D ambiguous. The V end lost 7 bases, the J end lost 1 base, and 19 bases lay between the germline ends. This CDR3 spans 16 amino acids. Per germline, CDR1 SNHLY and CDR2 FYNNEI. As DNA, the CDR3 is TGTGCCAGCATTAGAGCGTCAGCCAACTTTAACTATGGCTACACCTTC. This sequence encodes CASIRASANFNYGYTF.

The chain joins TRBV9 to TRBJ2-7; 9 bases are shared with TRBD1. With V trimmed by 4 bases and J by 6 bases, 8 bases remained unmatched. The CDR3 covers 14 residues. From germline, CDR1 is SGDLS and CDR2 YYNGEE. Here the CDR3 DNA reads TGTGCCAGCAGCACTTCCGGGACAGGGCCCGAGCAGTACTTC. It yields the protein CASSTSGTGPEQYF.

This clone was found a few times. The rearrangement links TRBV28 to TRBJ1-3, with D unclear. Germline V gene lookup returns CDR1 MDHEN and CDR2 SYDVKM. The V gene lost 5 bases and the J gene lost 0 bases, with 11 bases spanning the gap. The CDR3 has 15 amino acids. CDR3 region: CASSAVVGSGNTIYF. Written as DNA, the CDR3 is TGTGCCAGCAGTGCGGTCGTAGGCTCTGGAAACACCATATATTTT.

The gene calls are TRBV30 and TRBJ2-1; 10 positions match TRBD2. The CDR3 totals 14 residues. Per the germline V gene, CDR1 is GTSNPN and CDR2 is SVGIG (reference sequence). The V gene end was trimmed by 1 base and the J gene end by 7 bases; junction bases not matched to a gene: 4. CDR3 region: CAWSEGLAVNEQFF. The CDR3 DNA follows: TGTGCCTGGAGTGAAGGACTAGCGGTGAATGAGCAGTTCTTC.